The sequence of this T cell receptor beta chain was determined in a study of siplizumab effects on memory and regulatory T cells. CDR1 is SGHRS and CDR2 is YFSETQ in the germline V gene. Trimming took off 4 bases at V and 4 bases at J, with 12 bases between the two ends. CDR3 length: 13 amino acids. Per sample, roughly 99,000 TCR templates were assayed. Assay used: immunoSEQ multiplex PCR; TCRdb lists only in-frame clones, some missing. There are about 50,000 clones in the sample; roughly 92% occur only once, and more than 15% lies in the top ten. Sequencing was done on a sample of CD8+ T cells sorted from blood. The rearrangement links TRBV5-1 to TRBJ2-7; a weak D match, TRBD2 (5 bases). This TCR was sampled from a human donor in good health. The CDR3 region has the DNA TGCGCCAGCAGCGTCTCGGGATATTACGAGCAGTACTTC. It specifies CASSVSGYYEQYF.